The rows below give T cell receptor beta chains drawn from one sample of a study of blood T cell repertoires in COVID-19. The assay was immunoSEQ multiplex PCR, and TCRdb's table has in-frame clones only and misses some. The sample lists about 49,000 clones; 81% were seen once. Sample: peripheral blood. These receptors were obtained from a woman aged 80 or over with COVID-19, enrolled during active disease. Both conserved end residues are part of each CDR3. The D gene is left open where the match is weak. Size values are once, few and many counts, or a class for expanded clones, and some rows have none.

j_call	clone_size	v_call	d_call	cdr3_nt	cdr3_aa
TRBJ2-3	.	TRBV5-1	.	TGCGCCAGCAGCTTGACGGGTAGCACAGATACGCAGTATTTT	CASSLTGSTDTQYF
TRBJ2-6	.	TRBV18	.	TGTGCCAGCTCATCGACAGGGAGGAAGTCTGGGGCCAACGTCCTGACTTTC	CASSSTGRKSGANVLTF
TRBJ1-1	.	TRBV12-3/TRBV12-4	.	TGTGCCAGCAGTTTCCAGGGCATCACTGAAGCTTTCTTT	CASSFQGITEAFF
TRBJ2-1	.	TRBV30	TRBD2	TGTGCCTGGACCTCCGGGACTACGAGTGAGCAGTTCTTC	CAWTSGTTSEQFF
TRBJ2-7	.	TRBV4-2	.	TGTGCCAGCAGCCAAGGATTACAGGGTCCCGAGCAGTACTTC	CASSQGLQGPEQYF
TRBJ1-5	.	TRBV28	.	TGTGCCAGCAGGATTGGGGGCCGCATTAGCAATCAGCCCCAGCATTTT	CASRIGGRISNQPQHF
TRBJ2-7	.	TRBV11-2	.	TGTGCCAGCAGTTTCGTACCCTCGGGGCAGTACTTC	CASSFVPSGQYF
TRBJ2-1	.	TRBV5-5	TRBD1	TGTGCCAGCAGCTTAACCTGGGACAGGGCTCCCAATGAGCAGTTCTTC	CASSLTWDRAPNEQFF
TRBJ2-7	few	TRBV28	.	TGTGCCAGCAGCCCAGGGTACGAGCAGTACTTC	CASSPGYEQYF
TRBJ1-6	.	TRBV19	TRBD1	TGTGCCAGTAGTATAATGTCGGGACAGTTGAATTCACCCCTCCACTTT	CASSIMSGQLNSPLHF
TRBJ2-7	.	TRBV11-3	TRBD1	TGTGCCAGCAGCGTGGGACAGGAGAGCTCCTACGAGCAGTACTTC	CASSVGQESSYEQYF
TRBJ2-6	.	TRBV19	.	TGTGCCAGTAGTACGGAGGGCGGGGCCAACGTCCTGACTTTC	CASSTEGGANVLTF
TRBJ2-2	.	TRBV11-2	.	TGTGCCAGCAGCTTAGTTGGGCAAAACACCGGGGAGCTGTTTTTT	CASSLVGQNTGELFF
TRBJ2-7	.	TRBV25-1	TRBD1	TGTGCCAGCAGTGAGGGGACAGGGGGAAGGTACGAGCAGTACTTC	CASSEGTGGRYEQYF
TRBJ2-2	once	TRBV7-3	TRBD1	TGTGCCAGCAGCTTTGGGTCAGGGGGCTCCGGGGAGCTGTTTTTT	CASSFGSGGSGELFF
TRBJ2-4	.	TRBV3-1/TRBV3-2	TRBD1	TGTGCCAGCACCAGGACAGGGGCCAAAAACATTCAGTACTTC	CASTRTGAKNIQYF
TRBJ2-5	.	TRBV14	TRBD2	TGTGCCAGCAGCCCGGGGGGGACTCACGGGCAGGAAGAGACCCAGTACTTC	CASSPGGTHGQEETQYF
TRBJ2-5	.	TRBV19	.	TGTGCCAGTAGTATACTACAGGGAGGGGAGACCCAGTACTTC	CASSILQGGETQYF
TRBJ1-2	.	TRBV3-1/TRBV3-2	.	TGTGCCAGCAGGTCGGGGGGAATGGCGAGCGGCTACACCTTC	CASRSGGMASGYTF
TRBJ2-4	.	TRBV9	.	TGTGCCAGCAGCGGCCCGGGCGGGAACATTCAGTACTTC	CASSGPGGNIQYF
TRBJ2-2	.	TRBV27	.	TGTGCCAGCAGTCCCCCCCGTGTTGGGGCTTCGAACACCGGGGAGCTGTTTTTT	CASSPPRVGASNTGELFF
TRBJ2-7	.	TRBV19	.	TGTGCCAGTAGTATTGGAGGGGGCCAGGCCATCTACGAGCAGTACTTC	CASSIGGGQAIYEQYF
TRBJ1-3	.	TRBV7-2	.	TGTGCCAGCAGCCCCCAGGGGTTTAGTGGAAACACCATATATTTT	CASSPQGFSGNTIYF
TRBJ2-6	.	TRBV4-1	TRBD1	TGCGCCAGCAGCCAAGAAGACCGGCCGGGACAGTTAAGCTCTGGGGCCAACGTCCTGACTTTC	CASSQEDRPGQLSSGANVLTF
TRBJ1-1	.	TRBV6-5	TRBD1	TGTGCCAGCAGGGGGACAGGGGGGCCCACTGAAGCTTTCTTT	CASRGTGGPTEAFF
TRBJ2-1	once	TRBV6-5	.	TGTGCCAGCACCAAGCCCGGCGGTCACAATGAGCAGTTCTTC	CASTKPGGHNEQFF
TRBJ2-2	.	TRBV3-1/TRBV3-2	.	TGTGCCAGCAGCCTCTTTAGCGGGAACACCGGGGAGCTGTTTTTT	CASSLFSGNTGELFF
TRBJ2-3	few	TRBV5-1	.	TGCGCCAGCAGCCTCTCCACAGATACGCAGTATTTT	CASSLSTDTQYF
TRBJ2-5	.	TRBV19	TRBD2	TGTGCCAGTAGTATTGTCTCTTGGACTAGCGGGAGCAGGGCCCGGGCGGAGACCCAGTACTTC	CASSIVSWTSGSRARAETQYF
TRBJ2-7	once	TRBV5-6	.	TGTGCCAGCAGCTTTAGCGGCCGCCCCCAGCAGTACTTC	CASSFSGRPQQYF
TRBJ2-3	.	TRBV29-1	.	TGCAGCGTTGGGGCAGCCTCCACAGATACGCAGTATTTT	CSVGAASTDTQYF
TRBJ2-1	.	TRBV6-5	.	TGTGCCAGCAGTTCACGTAGCGGTCGGCGGGAGCAGTTCTTC	CASSSRSGRREQFF
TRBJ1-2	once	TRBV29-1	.	TGCAGCACAAGGGACACCCGACGGGATGGCTACACCTTC	CSTRDTRRDGYTF
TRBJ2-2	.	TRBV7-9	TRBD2	TGTGCCAGCAGCGTCGGGACTAGCGGTGACACCGGGGAGCTGTTTTTT	CASSVGTSGDTGELFF
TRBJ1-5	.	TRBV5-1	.	TGCGCCAGCAGCCTTACAGGTTATAGCAATCAGCCCCAGCATTTT	CASSLTGYSNQPQHF
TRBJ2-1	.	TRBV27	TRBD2	TGTGCCAGCAAAATAGCGGGAGGCCTTTACAATGAGCAGTTCTTC	CASKIAGGLYNEQFF
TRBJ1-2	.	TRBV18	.	TGTGCCAGCTCCCCCCCGGCTAACTATGGCTACACCTTC	CASSPPANYGYTF